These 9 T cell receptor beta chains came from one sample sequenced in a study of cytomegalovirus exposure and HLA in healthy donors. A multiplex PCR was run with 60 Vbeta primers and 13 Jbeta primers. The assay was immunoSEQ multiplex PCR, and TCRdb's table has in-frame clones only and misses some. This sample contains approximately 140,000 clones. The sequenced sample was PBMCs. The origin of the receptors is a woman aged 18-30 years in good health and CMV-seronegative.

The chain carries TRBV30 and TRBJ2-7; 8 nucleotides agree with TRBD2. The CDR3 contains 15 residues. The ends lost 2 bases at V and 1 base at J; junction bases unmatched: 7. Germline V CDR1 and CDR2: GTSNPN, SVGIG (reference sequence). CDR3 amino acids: CAWSSLTSASYEQYF. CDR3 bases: TGTGCCTGGAGTTCCTTGACTAGCGCATCCTACGAGCAGTACTTC.

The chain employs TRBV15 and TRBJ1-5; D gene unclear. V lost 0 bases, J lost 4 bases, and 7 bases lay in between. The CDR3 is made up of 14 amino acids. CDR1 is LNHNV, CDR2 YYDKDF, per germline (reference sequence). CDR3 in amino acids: CATSRDHQNQPQHF. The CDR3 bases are TGTGCCACCAGCAGAGATCACCAGAATCAGCCCCAGCATTTT.

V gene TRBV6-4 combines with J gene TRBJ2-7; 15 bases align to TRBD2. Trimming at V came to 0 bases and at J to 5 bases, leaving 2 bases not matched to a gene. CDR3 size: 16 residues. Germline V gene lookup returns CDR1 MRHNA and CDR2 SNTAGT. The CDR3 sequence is CASSDSGLAGGHEQYV. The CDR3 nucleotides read TGTGCCAGCAGTGACTCGGGACTAGCGGGGGGCCACGAGCAGTACGTC.

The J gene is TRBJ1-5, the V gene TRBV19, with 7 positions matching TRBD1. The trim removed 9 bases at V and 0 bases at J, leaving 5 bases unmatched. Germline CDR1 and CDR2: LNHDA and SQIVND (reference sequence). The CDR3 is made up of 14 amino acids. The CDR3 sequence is CASQQGFSNQPQHF. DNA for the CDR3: TGTGCCAGCCAACAGGGGTTTAGCAATCAGCCCCAGCATTTT.

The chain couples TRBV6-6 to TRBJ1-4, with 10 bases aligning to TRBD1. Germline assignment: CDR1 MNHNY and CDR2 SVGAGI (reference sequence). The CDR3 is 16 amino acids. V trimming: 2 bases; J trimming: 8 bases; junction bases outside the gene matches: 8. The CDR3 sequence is CASSYLRQGAGEKLFF. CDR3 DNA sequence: TGTGCCAGCAGTTACCTCAGACAGGGGGCAGGGGAAAAACTGTTTTTT.

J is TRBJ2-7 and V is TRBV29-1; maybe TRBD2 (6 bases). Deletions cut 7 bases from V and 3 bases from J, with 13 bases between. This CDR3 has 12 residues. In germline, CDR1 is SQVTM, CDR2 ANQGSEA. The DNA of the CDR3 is TGCAGCGCGCGGGACGGTGACTACGAGCAGTACGTC. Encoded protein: CSARDGDYEQYV.

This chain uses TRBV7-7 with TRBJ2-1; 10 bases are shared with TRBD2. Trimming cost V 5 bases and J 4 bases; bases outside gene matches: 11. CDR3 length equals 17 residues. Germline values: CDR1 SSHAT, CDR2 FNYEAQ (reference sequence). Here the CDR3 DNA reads TGTGCCAGCAGCCGAGGAGCAGCGGGAGGGCCGTACAATGAGCAGTTCTTC. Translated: CASSRGAAGGPYNEQFF. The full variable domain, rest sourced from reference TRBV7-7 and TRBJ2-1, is GAGVSQSPRYKVTKRGQDVTLRCDPISSHATLYWYQQALGQGPEFLTYFNYEAQPDKSGLPSDRFSAERPEGSISTLTIQRTEQRDSAMYRCASSRGAAGGPYNEQFFGPGTRLTVL.

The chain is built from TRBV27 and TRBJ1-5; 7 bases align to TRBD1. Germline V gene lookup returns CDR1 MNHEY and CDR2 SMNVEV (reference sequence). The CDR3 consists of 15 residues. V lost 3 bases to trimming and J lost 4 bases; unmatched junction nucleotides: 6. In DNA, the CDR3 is TGTGCCAGCAGTTTCGGGACAGCCTTAAATCAGCCCCAGCATTTT. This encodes CASSFGTALNQPQHF.

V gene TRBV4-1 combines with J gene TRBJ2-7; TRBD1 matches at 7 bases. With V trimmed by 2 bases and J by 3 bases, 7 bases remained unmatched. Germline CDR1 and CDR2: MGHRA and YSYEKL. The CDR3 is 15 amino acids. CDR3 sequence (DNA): TGCGCCAGCAGCCAAAGGTTGGGACAGCTCTACGAGCAGTACTTC. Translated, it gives CASSQRLGQLYEQYF.